This T cell receptor beta chain was sequenced in a study of response to subunit inactivated influenza vaccine. Trimming took 3 bases from V and 4 from J; bases not matched to a gene: 7. CDR1 is DFQATT, CDR2 SNEGSKA, per germline (reference sequence). The length of the CDR3 is 15 residues. TCRdb analysed the RT-PCR reads with MiXCR anew, one entry per CDR3 protein. The profile shows around 760,000 distinct CDR3 sequences, about 14% of them singletons. The sequenced sample was PBMCs from blood, obtained around 15 days before vaccination. This receptor was taken from a man aged 50-60 years who received an inactivated influenza vaccine. This rearrangement joins TRBV20-1 to TRBJ2-1; 9 nucleotides align to TRBD2. CDR3 coding DNA: TGCAGTGCTAGGGAAAGCGGGAGGCTGTACAATGAGCAGTTCTTC. This codes for CSARESGRLYNEQFF.